This record looks at one TCR beta chain sequence and its context. Its antigen target is currently unknown. Base-call qualities are not available, and no considerably larger clone is one nucleotide away. The sample belongs to a study of identical twins (dated by TCRdb to about 2016). Study-wide context: To test whether fetal clonotypes persist, the study used deep sequencing on TCR alpha and beta repertoires from monozygotic twins, unrelated adults of various ages, and cord blood. To rule out contamination, the twin experiments were replicated at different times with different library preparation protocols. Here is what the overall study found, with its caveats: Out-of-frame TCR alpha sequences shared between twins showed an excess of low generation-probability sequences compared with coincidental sharing between unrelated individuals. Because the same donors could not be followed over many years, conclusions were based on cross-sectional statistical analysis. Abundant cord blood beta clonotypes carried fewer insertions; young adult naive repertoires showed a weaker similar trend, while memory repertoires showed none. The excess sharing between twins in beta out-of-frame sequences was weaker because fewer shared sequences reduced the signal-to-noise ratio. Invariant T cells such as MAIT and iNKT could partly confound zero-insertion analyses, though diverse VJ usage argued against this for most clonotypes. Recombination models systematically underestimated out-of-frame TCR alpha sharing in monozygotic twins but agreed with sharing between unrelated individuals.

The library was produced with 5' RACE. The data were produced on an Illumina HiSeq 2000. Template switching added a universal primer binding site, and the final cDNA carried a unique molecular identifier that allowed TCR cDNA molecules to be counted accurately. Specific primers in the conserved constant-segment region were used to synthesize first-strand cDNA for TCR alpha and beta chains. To control for contamination, every cDNA library carried two barcodes: a SMART-Mk sample barcode plus Illumina barcodes. TruSeq adapter sequences, together with Illumina sample barcodes, were added in two successive PCR steps. TCR alpha and beta cDNA libraries were sequenced on the Illumina HiSeq platform with custom primers. Under the source paper's analysis protocol: MiGEC processed the raw reads to extract unique molecular identifiers, while MiXCR was used to determine the CDR3 positions. For each individual, recombination models were inferred using an EM algorithm with the repgenHMM and IGoR tools. The analysis of shared clonotypes was done with the tcR package in R, with sharing normalized by the product of cloneset sizes. Out-of-frame nonproductive sequences were analyzed to study raw recombination free of thymic and clonal selection effects. In-frame beta chains were kept once TCRdb had trimmed the public reads at Q25 with fastp and called clones with MiXCR. A single entry per CDR3 protein holds the most common genes and DNA from its merged rows. Here the V and J calls rest on TCRdb's processing, not on the authors' analysis. Counted in this sample were 400,000 to 500,000 distinct CDR3 sequences; roughly 18% of them appeared once. Roughly an eighth of the sample is held by the ten biggest clonotypes.

Every donor in the study was a healthy Caucasian. Three unrelated non-twin adults were also sequenced: a male aged 18 to 30, a male aged 50 to 59 and a female aged 50 to 59. Miltenyi CD45RO+ enrichment and human naive T-cell isolation kits were used to isolate memory (CD45RO+) and naive T cells from PBMC. The clonotype comes from a man aged 45-65 years in good health. Source material: naive T cells sorted from blood. Taken with the paper, the label for cell subset or site translates to: cells isolated with a human naive T-cell isolation kit.

The nucleotides are TGTGCCAGCAGTAATTGGGCTGGGAGTGAAAAACTGTTTTTT. It encodes CASSNWAGSEKLFF. This receptor chain uses TRBV6-1 and TRBJ1-4, with the D gene uncertain. The germline V gene encodes CDR1 MNHNS and CDR2 SASEGT. The CDR3, from cysteine to phenylalanine, totals 14 residues. CDR3 DNA is the only sequence kept; it has 42 bases, read in frame from the first base. V is reduced by 5 bases and J by 7 bases, leaving a spacing of 14 bases between them.